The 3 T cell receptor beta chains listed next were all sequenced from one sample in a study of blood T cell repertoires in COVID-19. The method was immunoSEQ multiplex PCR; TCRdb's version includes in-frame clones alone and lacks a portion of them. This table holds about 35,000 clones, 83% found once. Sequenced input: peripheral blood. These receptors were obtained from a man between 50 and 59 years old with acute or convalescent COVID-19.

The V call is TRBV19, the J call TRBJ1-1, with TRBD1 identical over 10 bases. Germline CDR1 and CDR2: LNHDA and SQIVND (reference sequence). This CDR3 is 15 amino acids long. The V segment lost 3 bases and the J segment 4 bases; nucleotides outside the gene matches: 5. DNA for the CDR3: TGTGCCAGTAGTATCGCGGACAGGGGGATCACTGAAGCTTTCTTT. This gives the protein CASSIADRGITEAFF.

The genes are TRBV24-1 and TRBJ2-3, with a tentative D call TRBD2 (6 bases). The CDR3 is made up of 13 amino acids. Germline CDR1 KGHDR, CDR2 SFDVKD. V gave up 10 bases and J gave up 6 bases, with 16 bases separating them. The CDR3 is CATPHRGRDTQYF. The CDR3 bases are TGTGCCACTCCCCACCGGGGGAGGGATACGCAGTATTTT.

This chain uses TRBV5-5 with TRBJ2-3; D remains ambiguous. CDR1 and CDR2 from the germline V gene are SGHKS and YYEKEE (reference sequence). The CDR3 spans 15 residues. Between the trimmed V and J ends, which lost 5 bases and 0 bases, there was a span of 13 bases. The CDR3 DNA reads TGTGCCAGCAGTCTTGTGCCTACTAGCACAGATACGCAGTATTTT. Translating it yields CASSLVPTSTDTQYF.